The 3 T cell receptor beta chains below come from one sample, sequenced in a study of regulatory T cells in long-lasting Graves disease. Time point specified: persistent/refractory GD, antithyroid drugs over 5 years with positive TRAb. PBMCs provided the RNA from which the TCR library was made. Arm-PCR of CDR3 regions and iRepertoire HTBI primers were the basis on which TCR beta libraries were built. One entry per CDR3 protein, called by TCRdb with MiXCR from the multiplex PCR reads. The profile covers over 450,000 distinct CDR3 sequences, with roughly 21% appearing a single time and roughly 7% taken by the ten largest. Specimen: peripheral blood mononuclear cells (PBMCs), collected when the disease was refractory, from a patient treated with antithyroid drugs. The receptor source for this set is a female donor with Graves disease.

The CDR3 loop reads CASSSLWGTRENTEAFF. The CDR3 nucleotides read TGTGCCAGCAGTTCTCTCTGGGGGACCCGGGAGAACACTGAAGCTTTCTTT. The chain has TRBV27 and TRBJ1-1, with D tentatively TRBD1 (5 bases). V lost 4 bases to trimming and J lost 1 base, with 19 bases between them. Germline assignment: CDR1 MNHEY and CDR2 SMNVEV (reference sequence). This CDR3 has 17 residues.

This clonotype was detected ten times or more. The chain uses TRBV7-2 and TRBJ1-6, with TRBD1 identical over 10 bases. Losses at the gene ends were 5 bases for V and 9 bases for J; bases not matched to a gene: 10. This CDR3 region has 16 residues. Germline V CDR1 and CDR2: SGHTA, FQGNSA. The CDR3 bases are TGTGCCAGCAGCCGCGGGAGGGACAGGGGAGGTTCACCCCTCCACTTT. Its protein is CASSRGRDRGGSPLHF.

This clonotype was seen more than once but under ten times. The V call is TRBV7-9, the J call TRBJ2-7; 14 nucleotides line up with TRBD2. V lost 4 bases to trimming and J lost 0 bases; unmatched junction nucleotides: 14. Germline V gene data show CDR1 as SEHNR and CDR2 as FQNEAQ (reference sequence). The CDR3 consists of 20 residues. In nucleotides, the CDR3 is TGTGCCAGCAGCTCCACTACACCGGGACTAGCGGGGGTCCACTCCTACGAGCAGTACTTC. Amino acids: CASSSTTPGLAGVHSYEQYF.